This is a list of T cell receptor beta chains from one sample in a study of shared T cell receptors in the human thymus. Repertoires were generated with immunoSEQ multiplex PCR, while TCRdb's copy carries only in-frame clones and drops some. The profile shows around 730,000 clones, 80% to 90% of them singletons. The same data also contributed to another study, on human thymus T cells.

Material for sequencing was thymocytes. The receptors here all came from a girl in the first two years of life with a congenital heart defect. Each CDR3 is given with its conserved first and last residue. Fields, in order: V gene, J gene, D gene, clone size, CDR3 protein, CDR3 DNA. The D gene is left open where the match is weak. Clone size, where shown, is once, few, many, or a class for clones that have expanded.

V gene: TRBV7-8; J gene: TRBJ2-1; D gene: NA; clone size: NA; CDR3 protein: CASRGGESWDEQFF; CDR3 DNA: TGTGCCAGCAGGGGAGGAGAATCTTGGGATGAGCAGTTCTTC
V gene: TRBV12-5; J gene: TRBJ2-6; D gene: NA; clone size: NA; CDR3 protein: CASGLINGSESSGANVLTF; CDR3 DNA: TGTGCTAGTGGTTTGATAAACGGGTCAGAAAGCTCTGGGGCCAACGTCCTGACTTTC
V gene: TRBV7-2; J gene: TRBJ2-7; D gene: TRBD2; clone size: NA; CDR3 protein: CASSLSGGFYEQYF; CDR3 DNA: TGTGCCAGCAGCCTTAGCGGGGGGTTCTACGAGCAGTACTTC
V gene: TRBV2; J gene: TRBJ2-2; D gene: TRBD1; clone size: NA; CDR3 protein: CASRDPTDRAVDTGELFF; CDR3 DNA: TGTGCCAGCAGGGACCCTACGGACAGGGCAGTGGACACCGGGGAGCTGTTTTTT
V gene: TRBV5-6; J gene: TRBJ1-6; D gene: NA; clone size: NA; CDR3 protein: CASSLPGEGGNSPLHF; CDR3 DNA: TGTGCCAGCAGCTTGCCAGGGGAGGGAGGTAATTCCCCCCTCCACTTT
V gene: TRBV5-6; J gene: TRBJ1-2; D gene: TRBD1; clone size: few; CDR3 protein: CASSPRTGFGYTF; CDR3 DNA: TGTGCCAGCAGCCCAAGGACAGGGTTTGGCTACACCTTC
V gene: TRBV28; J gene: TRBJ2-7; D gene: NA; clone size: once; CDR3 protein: CASSRGAGYEQYF; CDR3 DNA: TGTGCCAGCAGTCGGGGGGCGGGGTACGAGCAGTACTTC
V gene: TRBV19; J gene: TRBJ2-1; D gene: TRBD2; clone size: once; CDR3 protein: CASSSPGLAACSYNEQFF; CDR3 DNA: TGTGCCAGTAGTTCGCCGGGACTAGCTGCATGCTCCTACAATGAGCAGTTCTTC
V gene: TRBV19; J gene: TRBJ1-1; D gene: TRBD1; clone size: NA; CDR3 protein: CATGTVGNTEAFF; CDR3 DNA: TGTGCCACCGGGACAGTAGGAAACACTGAAGCTTTCTTT
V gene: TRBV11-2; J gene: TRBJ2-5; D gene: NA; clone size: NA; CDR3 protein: CASRHGRTQETQYF; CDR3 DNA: TGTGCCAGCCGCCATGGGCGAACACAAGAGACCCAGTACTTC
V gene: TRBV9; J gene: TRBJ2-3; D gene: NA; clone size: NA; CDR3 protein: CASSPEVPAGPTDTQYF; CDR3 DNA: TGTGCCAGCAGCCCCGAGGTTCCGGCGGGGCCCACAGATACGCAGTATTTT
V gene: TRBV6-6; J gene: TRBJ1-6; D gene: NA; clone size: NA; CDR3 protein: CASSLQGNLNSPLHF; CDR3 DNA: TGTGCCAGCAGCCTACAGGGAAATTTAAATTCACCCCTCCACTTT
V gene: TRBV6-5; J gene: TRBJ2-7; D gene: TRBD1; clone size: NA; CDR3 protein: CASSWTGSSYEQYF; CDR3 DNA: TGTGCCAGCAGCTGGACAGGGTCCTCCTACGAGCAGTACTTC
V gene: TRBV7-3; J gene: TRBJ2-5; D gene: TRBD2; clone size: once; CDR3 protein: CASSLGDLAGDKYQETQYF; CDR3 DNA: TGTGCCAGCAGCTTAGGGGATCTAGCGGGGGATAAGTACCAAGAGACCCAGTACTTC
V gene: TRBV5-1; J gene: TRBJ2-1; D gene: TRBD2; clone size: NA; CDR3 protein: CASSKEGTSGYNEQFF; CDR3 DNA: TGCGCCAGCAGCAAGGAAGGGACTAGCGGATACAATGAGCAGTTCTTC
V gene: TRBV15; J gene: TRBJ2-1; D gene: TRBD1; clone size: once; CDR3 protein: CATSRVKTNIPNRDRGYNEQFF; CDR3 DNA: TGTGCCACCAGCAGAGTCAAAACCAACATACCGAACCGGGACAGGGGATACAATGAGCAGTTCTTC
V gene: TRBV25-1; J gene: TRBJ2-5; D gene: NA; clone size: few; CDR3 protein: CASSVQETQYF; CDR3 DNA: TGTGCCAGCAGTGTACAAGAGACCCAGTACTTC
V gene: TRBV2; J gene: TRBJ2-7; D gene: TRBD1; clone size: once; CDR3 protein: CASTAGSHRGLYEQYF; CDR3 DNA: TGTGCCAGCACGGCCGGTAGTCACAGGGGCTTATACGAGCAGTACTTC
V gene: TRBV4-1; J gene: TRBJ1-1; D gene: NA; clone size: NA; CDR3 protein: CASSPWEGWANTEAFF; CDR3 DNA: TGCGCCAGCAGCCCCTGGGAGGGTTGGGCGAACACTGAAGCTTTCTTT
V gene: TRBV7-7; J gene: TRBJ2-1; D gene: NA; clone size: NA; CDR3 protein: CASSPYLFGQGSYNEQFF; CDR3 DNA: TGTGCTAGCAGCCCCTACCTCTTTGGGCAGGGCTCCTACAATGAGCAGTTCTTC
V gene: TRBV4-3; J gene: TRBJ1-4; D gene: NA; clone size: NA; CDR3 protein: CASSHSSEKLFF; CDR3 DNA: TGCGCCAGCAGCCACAGTTCAGAAAAACTGTTTTTT
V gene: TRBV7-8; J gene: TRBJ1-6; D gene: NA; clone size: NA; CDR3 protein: CASSLARTEKTSPLHF; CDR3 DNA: TGTGCCAGCAGCTTAGCCCGGACAGAGAAAACCTCACCCCTCCACTTT
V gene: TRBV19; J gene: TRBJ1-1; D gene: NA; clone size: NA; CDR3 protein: CASSMGGDGTNTEAFF; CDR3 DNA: TGTGCCAGTAGTATGGGGGGGGACGGGACGAACACTGAAGCTTTCTTT
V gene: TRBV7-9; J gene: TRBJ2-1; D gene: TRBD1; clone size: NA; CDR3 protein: CASTEGQTGPYNEQFF; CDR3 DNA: TGTGCCAGCACCGAGGGACAGACCGGGCCATACAATGAGCAGTTCTTC
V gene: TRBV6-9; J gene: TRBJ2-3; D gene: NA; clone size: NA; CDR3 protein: CASPPPPGVTDTQYF; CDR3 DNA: TGTGCCAGCCCGCCCCCTCCGGGGGTCACAGATACGCAGTATTTT
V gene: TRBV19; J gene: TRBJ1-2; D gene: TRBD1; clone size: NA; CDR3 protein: CASSTTTDRHGYTF; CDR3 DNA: TGTGCCAGTAGTACTACGACGGACAGGCATGGCTACACCTTC
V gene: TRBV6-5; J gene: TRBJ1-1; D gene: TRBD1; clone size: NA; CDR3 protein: CASSDPRGHTEAFF; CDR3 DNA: TGTGCCAGCAGTGACCCTAGGGGGCACACTGAAGCTTTCTTT
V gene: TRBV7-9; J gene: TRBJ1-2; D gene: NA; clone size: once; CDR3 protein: CASSVLGDSPVGYTF; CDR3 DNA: TGTGCCAGCAGCGTTCTCGGGGACTCTCCGGTGGGCTACACCTTC
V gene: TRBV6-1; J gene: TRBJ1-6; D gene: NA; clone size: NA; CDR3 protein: CATKDSDRRNSPLHF; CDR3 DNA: TGTGCCACCAAGGACAGTGACCGACGAAATTCCCCCCTCCACTTT
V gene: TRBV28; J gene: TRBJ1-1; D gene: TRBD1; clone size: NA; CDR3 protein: CASSLGAPHRQGGDTEAFF; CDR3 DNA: TGTGCCAGCAGTTTAGGGGCCCCCCATCGACAGGGGGGAGACACTGAAGCTTTCTTT
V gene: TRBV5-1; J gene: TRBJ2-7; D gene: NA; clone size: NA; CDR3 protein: CASSFFGYEQYF; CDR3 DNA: TGCGCCAGCAGCTTTTTCGGCTACGAGCAGTACTTC
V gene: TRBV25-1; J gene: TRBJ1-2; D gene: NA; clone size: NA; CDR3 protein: CATTGEYGYTF; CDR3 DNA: TGTGCCACCACAGGAGAATATGGCTACACCTTC
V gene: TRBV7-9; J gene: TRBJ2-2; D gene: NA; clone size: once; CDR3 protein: CASSPETGELFF; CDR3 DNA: TGTGCCAGCAGCCCCGAGACCGGGGAGCTGTTTTTT